This TCR beta chain stems from a study of blood T cell repertoires in COVID-19. At the level of the study: The origin of the acute and convalescent COVID-19 samples was the United States, Italy and Spain.

The study recruited people aged about 18 to 95 years across some 23 US areas. Cohort assignment relied on participant-reported clinical history. CDR1 SGHAT and CDR2 FQNNGV come from the germline V gene. V was clipped by 2 bases and J by 1 base; unmatched bases: 5. The CDR3 has 16 residues. Generated by immunoSEQ multiplex PCR, the TCRdb table keeps only in-frame clones and is missing some. The repertoire holds 200,000 or so clones, with just over 85% as singletons. The source of this sequence is a woman aged 35 to 49 with acute COVID-19. V is TRBV11-2 and J is TRBJ2-3; 8 bases fit TRBD1. The sequencing input was PBMCs or T cells enriched from blood (not recorded which). The CDR3 region is CASSLRGQGRTDTQYF. The CDR3, as DNA: TGTGCCAGCAGCTTACGCGGACAGGGACGCACAGATACGCAGTATTTT.